This T cell receptor beta chain was observed in a study of OX40 agonist ivuxolimab in advanced cancers. Germline CDR1 reads MNHEY; CDR2 reads SVGAGI. The ends were cut back, 2 bases at V and 8 bases at J, with 12 bases in the middle. The CDR3 length is 13 residues. Produced via immunoSEQ multiplex PCR; TCRdb's table is partial and in-frame only. The data hold tens of thousands of clones, with 80% observed a single time. This TCR was sampled from an adult with an advanced solid tumor such as melanoma, head and neck, liver or kidney cancer. The chain joins TRBV6-5 to TRBJ1-1; the D is unclear. The specimen comprised CD4+ or CD8+ T cells sorted from blood, sampled in a trial of the OX40 agonist ivuxolimab. The CDR3: CASSYRAREEAFF. CDR3 DNA: TGTGCCAGCAGTTACCGAGCGCGTGAAGAAGCTTTCTTT.